The rows below give T cell receptor beta chains drawn from one sample of a study of blood T cell repertoires in COVID-19. Produced via immunoSEQ multiplex PCR; TCRdb's table is partial and in-frame only. The sample carries over 70,000 clones, about 80% recorded once. Sequenced: peripheral blood. Source of these receptors: a woman between 65 and 79 years old with acute or convalescent COVID-19. Each CDR3 is given with its conserved first and last residue. A D gene is named only where the DNA matches it firmly. Clone size is given for some rows only: seen once, a few or many times, or a class if the clone is expanded.

j_call d_call v_call clone_size cdr3_aa cdr3_nt
TRBJ2-7 TRBD2 TRBV7-8 . CASSSKWLAGGEQYF TGTGCCAGCAGCTCCAAGTGGCTAGCGGGAGGCGAGCAGTACTTC
TRBJ2-2 . TRBV3-1/TRBV3-2 . CASSQVLATNTGELFF TGTGCCAGCAGCCAAGTGCTAGCGACGAACACCGGGGAGCTGTTTTTT
TRBJ1-3 TRBD1 TRBV6-5 . CASSTRDRGNTIYF TGTGCCAGCAGTACCCGGGACAGGGGGAACACCATATATTTT
TRBJ2-3 TRBD2 TRBV2 . CARRLAGSTDTQYF TGTGCCAGGAGACTAGCGGGTAGCACAGATACGCAGTATTTT
TRBJ1-4 TRBD1 TRBV4-3 . CASSPGTANEKLFF TGCGCCAGCAGCCCCGGGACAGCTAATGAAAAACTGTTTTTT
TRBJ2-5 TRBD1 TRBV4-2 few CASSSTGTGGETQYF TGTGCCAGCAGCTCCACCGGGACAGGGGGAGAGACCCAGTACTTC
TRBJ1-1 TRBD1 TRBV30 few CAWSPTGGETFF TGTGCCTGGAGCCCGACAGGGGGCGAGACTTTCTTT
TRBJ1-2 TRBD1 TRBV10-3 . CAIRGTPGQGSYGYTF TGTGCCATCAGAGGAACTCCGGGACAGGGGAGCTATGGCTACACCTTC
TRBJ2-2 . TRBV29-1 . CSVEPLPITGELFF TGCAGCGTTGAACCCCTACCGATCACCGGGGAGCTGTTTTTT
TRBJ2-7 TRBD1 TRBV27 . CASSSGTGRLEQYF TGTGCCAGCAGTTCCGGGACAGGGCGGCTAGAGCAGTACTTC
TRBJ2-1 TRBD2 TRBV7-8 . CASSLAAGGDEQFF TGTGCCAGCAGCTTAGCGGCGGGAGGCGATGAGCAGTTCTTC
TRBJ1-2 . TRBV28 . CASASDSGVYGYTF TGTGCCAGCGCCTCGGACAGCGGGGTTTATGGCTACACCTTC
TRBJ2-5 . TRBV5-1 once CASSLALRQQGETQYF .
TRBJ2-1 . TRBV19 . CASNLAGLYNEQFF TGTGCCAGTAACCTCGCGGGCCTATACAATGAGCAGTTCTTC
TRBJ1-3 TRBD1 TRBV10-3 few CAISEDRVAGNTIYF TGTGCCATCAGTGAGGACAGGGTGGCGGGAAACACCATATATTTT
TRBJ1-1 . TRBV29-1 . CSWATRGKSTEAFF TGCAGCTGGGCAACCAGGGGAAAGAGCACTGAAGCTTTCTTT